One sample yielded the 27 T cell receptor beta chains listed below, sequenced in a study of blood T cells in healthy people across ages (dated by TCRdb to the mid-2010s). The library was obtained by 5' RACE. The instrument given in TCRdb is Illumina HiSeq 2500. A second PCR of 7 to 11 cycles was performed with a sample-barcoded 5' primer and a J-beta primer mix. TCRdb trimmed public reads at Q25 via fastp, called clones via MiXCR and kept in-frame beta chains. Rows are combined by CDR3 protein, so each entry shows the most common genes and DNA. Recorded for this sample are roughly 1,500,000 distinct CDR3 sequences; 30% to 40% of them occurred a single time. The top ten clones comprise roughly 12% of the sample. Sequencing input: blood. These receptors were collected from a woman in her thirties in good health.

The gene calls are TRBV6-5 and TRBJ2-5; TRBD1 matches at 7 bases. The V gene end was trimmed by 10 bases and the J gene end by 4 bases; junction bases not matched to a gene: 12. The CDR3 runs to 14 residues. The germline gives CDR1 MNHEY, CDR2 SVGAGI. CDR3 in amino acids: CANRKTGVGETQYF. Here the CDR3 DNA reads TGTGCCAACAGAAAAACAGGGGTTGGAGAGACCCAGTACTTC.

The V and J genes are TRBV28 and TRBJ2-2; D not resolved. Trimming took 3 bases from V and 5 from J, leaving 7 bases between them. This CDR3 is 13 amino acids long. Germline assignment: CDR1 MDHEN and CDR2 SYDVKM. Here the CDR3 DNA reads TGTGCCAGCAGTTTCGAGACAACCGGGGAGCTGTTTTTT. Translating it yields CASSFETTGELFF.

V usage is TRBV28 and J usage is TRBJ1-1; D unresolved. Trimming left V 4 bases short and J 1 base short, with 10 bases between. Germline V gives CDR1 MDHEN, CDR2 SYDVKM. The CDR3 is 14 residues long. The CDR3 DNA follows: TGTGCCAGCAGTTGTACAGAGGAGAACACTGAAGCTTTCTTT. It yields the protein CASSCTEENTEAFF.

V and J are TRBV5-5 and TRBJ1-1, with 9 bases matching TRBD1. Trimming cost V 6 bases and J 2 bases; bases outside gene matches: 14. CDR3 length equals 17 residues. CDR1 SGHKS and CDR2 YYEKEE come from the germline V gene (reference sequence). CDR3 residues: CASIHQGGTGLNTEAFF. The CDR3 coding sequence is TGTGCCAGCATCCACCAGGGGGGGACAGGGCTAAACACTGAAGCTTTCTTT.

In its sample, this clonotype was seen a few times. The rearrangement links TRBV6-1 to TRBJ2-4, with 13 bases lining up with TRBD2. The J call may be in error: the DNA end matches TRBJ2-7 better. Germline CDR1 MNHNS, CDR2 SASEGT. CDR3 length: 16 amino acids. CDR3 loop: CASSESLAGGLHEQYF. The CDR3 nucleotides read TGTGCCAGCAGTGAGTCACTAGCGGGAGGGCTCCACGAGCAGTACTTC.

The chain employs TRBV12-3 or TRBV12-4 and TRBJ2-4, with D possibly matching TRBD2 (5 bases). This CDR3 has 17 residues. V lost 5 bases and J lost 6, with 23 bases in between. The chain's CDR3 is CASSPPLGLAFSNIQYF. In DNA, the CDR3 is TGTGCCAGCAGTCCGCCCCTTGGCCTAGCTTTTTCAAACATTCAGTACTTC.

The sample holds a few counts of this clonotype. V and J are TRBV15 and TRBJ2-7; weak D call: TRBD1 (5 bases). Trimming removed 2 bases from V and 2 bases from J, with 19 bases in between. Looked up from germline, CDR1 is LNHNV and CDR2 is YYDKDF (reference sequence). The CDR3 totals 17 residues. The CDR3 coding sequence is TGTGCCACCAGCAGAATAACTCCAGGGATTATCACCTACGAGCAGTACTTC. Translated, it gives CATSRITPGIITYEQYF.

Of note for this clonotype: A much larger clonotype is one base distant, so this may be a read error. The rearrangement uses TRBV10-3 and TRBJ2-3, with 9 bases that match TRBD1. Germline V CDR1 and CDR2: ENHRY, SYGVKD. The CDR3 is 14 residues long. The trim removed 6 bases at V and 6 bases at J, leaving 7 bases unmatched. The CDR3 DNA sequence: TGTGCCATCAGCGGGACAGGGAGATCGGATACGCAGTATTTT. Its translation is CAISGTGRSDTQYF.

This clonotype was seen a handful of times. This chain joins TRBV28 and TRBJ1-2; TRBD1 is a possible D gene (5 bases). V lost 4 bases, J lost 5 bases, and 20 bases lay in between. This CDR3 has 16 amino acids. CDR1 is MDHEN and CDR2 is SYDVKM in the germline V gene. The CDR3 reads CASSSGGGTGEYGYTF. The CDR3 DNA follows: TGTGCCAGCAGTTCCGGGGGGGGGACCGGGGAGTATGGCTACACCTTC.

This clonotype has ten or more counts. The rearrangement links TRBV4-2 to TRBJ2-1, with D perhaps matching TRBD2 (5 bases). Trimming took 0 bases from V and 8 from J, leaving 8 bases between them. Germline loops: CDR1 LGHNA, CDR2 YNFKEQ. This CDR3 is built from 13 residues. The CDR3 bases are TGTGCCAGCAGCCAAGAGCGGGTCGATGAGCAGTTCTTC. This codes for CASSQERVDEQFF.

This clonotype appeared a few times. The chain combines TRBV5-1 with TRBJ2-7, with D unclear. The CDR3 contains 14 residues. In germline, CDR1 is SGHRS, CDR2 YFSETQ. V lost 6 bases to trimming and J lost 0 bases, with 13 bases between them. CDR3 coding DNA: TGCGCCAGCACCAGGACGGAGAGCTCCTACGAGCAGTACTTC. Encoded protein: CASTRTESSYEQYF.

The chain's CDR3 is CASSPLISGANVLTF. CDR3 bases: TGTGCCAGCAGTCCTTTGATCTCTGGGGCCAACGTCCTGACTTTC. The V and J genes are TRBV28 and TRBJ2-6, with D unresolved. Germline CDR1 is MDHEN and CDR2 is SYDVKM. The CDR3 covers 15 residues. V was shortened by 5 bases and J by 0 bases, with 8 bases between the two germline ends. The complete variable domain, with remaining parts taken from reference TRBV28 and TRBJ2-6, reads DVKVTQSSRYLVKRTGEKVFLECVQDMDHENMFWYRQDPGLGLRLIYFSYDVKMKEKGDIPEGYSVSREKKERFSLILESASTNQTSMYLCASSPLISGANVLTFGAGSRLTVL.

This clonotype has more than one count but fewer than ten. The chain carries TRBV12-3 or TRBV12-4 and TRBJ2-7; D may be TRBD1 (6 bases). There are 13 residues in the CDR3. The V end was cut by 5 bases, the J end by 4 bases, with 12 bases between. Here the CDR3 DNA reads TGTGCCAGCAGTAGACAGGAGAATTACGAGCAGTACTTC. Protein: CASSRQENYEQYF.

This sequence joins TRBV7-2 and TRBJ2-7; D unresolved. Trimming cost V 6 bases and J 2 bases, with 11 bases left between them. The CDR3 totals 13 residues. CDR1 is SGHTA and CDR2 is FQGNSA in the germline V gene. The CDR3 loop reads CASREASTYEQYF. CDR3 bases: TGTGCCAGCAGAGAGGCGAGTACCTACGAGCAGTACTTC.

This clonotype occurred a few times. CDR3 region: CASSDPSGEDTQYF. CDR3 DNA sequence: TGTGCCAGCAGCGACCCTAGCGGGGAAGATACGCAGTATTTT. This sequence joins TRBV9 and TRBJ2-3, with 9 positions matching TRBD2. This CDR3 region has 14 residues. Losses at the gene ends were 3 bases for V and 5 bases for J; bases not matched to a gene: 4. The germline V gene encodes CDR1 SGDLS and CDR2 YYNGEE.

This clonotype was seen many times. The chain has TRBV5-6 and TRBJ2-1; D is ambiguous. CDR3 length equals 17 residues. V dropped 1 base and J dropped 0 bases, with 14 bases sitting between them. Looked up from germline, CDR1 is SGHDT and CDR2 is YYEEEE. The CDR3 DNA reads TGTGCCAGCAGCTTGTTATGGGCAGGAGCCTCCTACAATGAGCAGTTCTTC. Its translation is CASSLLWAGASYNEQFF.

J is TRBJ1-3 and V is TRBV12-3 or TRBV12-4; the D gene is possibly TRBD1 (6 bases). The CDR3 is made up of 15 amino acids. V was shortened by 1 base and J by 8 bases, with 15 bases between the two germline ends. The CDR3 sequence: CASSLVGGPLDTIYF. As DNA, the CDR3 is TGTGCCAGCAGTTTAGTTGGGGGGCCGCTGGACACCATATATTTT.

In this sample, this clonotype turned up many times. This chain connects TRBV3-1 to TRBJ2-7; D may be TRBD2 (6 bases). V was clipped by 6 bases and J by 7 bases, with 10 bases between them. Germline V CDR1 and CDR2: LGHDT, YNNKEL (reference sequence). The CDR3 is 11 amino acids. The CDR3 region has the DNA TGTGCCAGCAGACAGGAGGGGGAGCAGTACTTC. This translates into CASRQEGEQYF.

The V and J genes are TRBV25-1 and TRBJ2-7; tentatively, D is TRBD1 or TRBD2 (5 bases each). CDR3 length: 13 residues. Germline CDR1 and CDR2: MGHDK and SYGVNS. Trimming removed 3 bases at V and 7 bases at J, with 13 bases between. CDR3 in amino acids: CASSDGDHNEQYF. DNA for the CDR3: TGTGCCAGCAGTGATGGGGACCACAATGAGCAGTACTTC.

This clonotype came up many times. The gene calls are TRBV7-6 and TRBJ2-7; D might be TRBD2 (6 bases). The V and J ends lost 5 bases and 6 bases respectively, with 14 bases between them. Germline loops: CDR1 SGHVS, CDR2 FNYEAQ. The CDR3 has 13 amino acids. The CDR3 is CASSARELGEQYF. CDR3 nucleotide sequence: TGTGCCAGCAGCGCTCGGGAGCTCGGCGAGCAGTACTTC.

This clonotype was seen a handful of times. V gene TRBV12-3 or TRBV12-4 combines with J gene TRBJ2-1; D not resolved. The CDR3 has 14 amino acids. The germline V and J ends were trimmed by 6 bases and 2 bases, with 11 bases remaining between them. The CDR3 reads CASSSLGPYNEQFF. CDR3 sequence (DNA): TGTGCCAGCAGCTCGTTAGGGCCCTACAATGAGCAGTTCTTC.

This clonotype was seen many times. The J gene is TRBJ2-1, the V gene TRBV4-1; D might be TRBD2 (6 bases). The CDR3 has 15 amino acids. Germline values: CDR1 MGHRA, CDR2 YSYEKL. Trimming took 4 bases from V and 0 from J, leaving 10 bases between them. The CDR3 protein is CASSLSGYSYNEQFF. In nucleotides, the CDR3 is TGCGCCAGCAGCCTTAGCGGATACTCCTACAATGAGCAGTTCTTC.

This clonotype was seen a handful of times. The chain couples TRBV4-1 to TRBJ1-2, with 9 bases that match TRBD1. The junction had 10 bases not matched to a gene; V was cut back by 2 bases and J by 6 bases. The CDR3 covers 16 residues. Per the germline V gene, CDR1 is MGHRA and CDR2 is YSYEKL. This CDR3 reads CASSQTGTGKLDGYTF. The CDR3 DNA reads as TGCGCCAGCAGCCAAACCGGGACAGGGAAGTTGGATGGCTACACCTTC.

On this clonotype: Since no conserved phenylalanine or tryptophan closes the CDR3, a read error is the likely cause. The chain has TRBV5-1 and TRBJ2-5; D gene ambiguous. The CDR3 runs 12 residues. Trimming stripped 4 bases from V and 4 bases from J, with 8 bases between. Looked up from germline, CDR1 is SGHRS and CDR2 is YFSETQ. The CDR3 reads CASSPKGETQYC. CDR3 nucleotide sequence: TGCGCCAGCAGCCCAAAAGGAGAGACCCAGTACTGC.

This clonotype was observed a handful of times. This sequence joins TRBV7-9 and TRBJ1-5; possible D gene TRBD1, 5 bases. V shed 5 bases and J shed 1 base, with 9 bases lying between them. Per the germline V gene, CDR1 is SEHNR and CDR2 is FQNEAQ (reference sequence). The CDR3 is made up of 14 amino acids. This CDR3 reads CASSTWDSNQPQHF. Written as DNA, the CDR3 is TGTGCCAGCAGCACATGGGACAGCAATCAGCCCCAGCATTTT.

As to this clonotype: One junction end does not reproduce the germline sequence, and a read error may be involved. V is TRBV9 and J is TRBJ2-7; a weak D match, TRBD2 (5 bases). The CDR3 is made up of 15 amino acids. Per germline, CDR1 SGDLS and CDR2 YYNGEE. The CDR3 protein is CASGVGAGGRYEQYF. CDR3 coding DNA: TGTGCCAGCGGCGTCGGTGCTGGAGGCCGATACGAGCAGTACTTC. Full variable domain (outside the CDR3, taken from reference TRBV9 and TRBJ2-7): DSGVTQTPKHLITATGQRVTLRCSPRSGDLSVYWYQQSLDQGLQFLIQYYNGEERAKGNILERFSAQQFPDLHSELNLSSLELGDSALYFCASGVGAGGRYEQYFGPGTRLTVT.

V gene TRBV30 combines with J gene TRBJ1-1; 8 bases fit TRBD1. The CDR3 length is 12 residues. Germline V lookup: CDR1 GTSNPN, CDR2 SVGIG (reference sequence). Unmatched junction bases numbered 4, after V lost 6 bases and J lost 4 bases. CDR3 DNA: TGTGCCTGCCGGACAGGGACCACTGAAGCTTTCTTT. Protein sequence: CACRTGTTEAFF.